Following are 11 T cell receptor beta chains from one sample sequenced in a study of blood T cells in healthy people across ages. Primed by a sample-barcoded 5' primer and a J-beta primer mix, a second PCR proceeded for about 6 to 11 cycles. A single record per CDR3 protein comes from TCRdb applying MiXCR to the 5' RACE reads. The table records 900,000 to 950,000 distinct CDR3 sequences, approximately 32% of them present only once. The same specimen was also included in a second study, on T cells of mothers and their children.

The specimen sequenced was blood. These receptors all come from a woman in her thirties or forties in good health.

The table lists this clonotype with a few counts. This may be a read error, as it is one base from a much larger clone. The J gene is TRBJ2-7, the V gene TRBV7-6, with 9 bases identical to TRBD1. CDR1 is SGHVS, CDR2 FNYEAQ, per germline. V trimming: 4 bases; J trimming: 4 bases; junction bases outside the gene matches: 5. The CDR3 runs 14 residues. The DNA of the CDR3 is TGTGCCAGCAGCTGGGGACAGGGACGGTACGAGCAGTACTTC. This gives the protein CASSWGQGRYEQYF. The full variable domain, with the rest looked up from reference TRBV7-6 and TRBJ2-7, is GAGVSQSPRYKVTKRGQDVALRCDPISGHVSLYWYRQALGQGPEFLTYFNYEAQQDKSGLPNDRFSAERPEGSISTLTIQRTEQRDSAMYRCASSWGQGRYEQYFGPGTRLTVT.

The chain joins TRBV14 to TRBJ2-5; TRBD2 aligns across 11 bases. The DNA end is more similar to TRBJ2-7, so the J call may be wrong. Germline CDR1 and CDR2: SGHDN and FVKESK. CDR3 length equals 15 residues. The CDR3 nucleotides read TGTGCCAGCAGCCCCTCGACTAGCGGGAACTACGAGCAGTACTTC. This sequence encodes CASSPSTSGNYEQYF.

This clonotype was seen repeatedly, ten times or more. The rearrangement joins TRBV7-2 to TRBJ2-5, with TRBD2 matching over 13 bases. The V gene end was trimmed by 6 bases and the J gene end by 5 bases; junction bases not matched to a gene: 6. Germline CDR1 and CDR2: SGHTA and FQGNSA. CDR3 size: 15 residues. The CDR3 protein is CASRTSGGALETQYF. For the CDR3, the DNA is TGTGCCAGCAGAACTAGCGGGGGGGCGTTGGAGACCCAGTACTTC.

The genes are TRBV5-1 and TRBJ2-3, with TRBD1 identical over 9 bases. There are 15 residues in the CDR3. The germline gives CDR1 SGHRS, CDR2 YFSETQ. V was pared by 4 bases and J by 0 bases, with 3 bases of the junction left unmatched. For the CDR3, the DNA is TGCGCCAGCAGCAGGACAGGGGATAGCACAGATACGCAGTATTTT. Translated, it gives CASSRTGDSTDTQYF.

In the case of this clonotype: A much larger clone lies a single base off, so this may be a read error. The rearrangement joins TRBV20-1 to TRBJ1-4, with D unresolved. Germline loops: CDR1 DFQATT, CDR2 SNEGSKA (reference sequence). The CDR3 spans 11 residues. V lost 7 bases to trimming and J lost 8 bases, with 11 bases between them. The CDR3, as DNA: TGCAGTGGTGCGGTTCTCGAAAAACTGTTTTTT. Translated, it gives CSGAVLEKLFF.

In its sample, this clonotype was seen many times. The CDR3 DNA is TGTGCCATCAGCGTCGGACTAGCGGGAACCTTAGCCAAAAACATTCAGTACTTC. It translates to CAISVGLAGTLAKNIQYF. This sequence joins TRBV10-3 and TRBJ2-4; 12 nucleotides match TRBD2. Trimming took 6 bases from V and 0 from J; bases not matched to a gene: 9. Germline CDR1 reads ENHRY; CDR2 reads SYGVKD. The CDR3 consists of 18 residues.

A remark on this clonotype: An end of the junction differs from the germline gene, which may be a read error. The chain carries TRBV28 and TRBJ2-1; TRBD2 aligns across 11 bases. CDR1 and CDR2 from the germline V gene are MDHEN and SYDVKM. CDR3 length equals 15 residues. The CDR3 sequence: CTSSLTSGTYNEQFF. CDR3 DNA: TGTACCAGCAGTCTGACTAGCGGGACCTACAATGAGCAGTTCTTC.

The gene calls are TRBV5-1 and TRBJ1-1; no clear D. The CDR3 loop spans 14 amino acids. Germline V gene data show CDR1 as SGHRS and CDR2 as YFSETQ. Deletions cut 2 bases from V and 1 base from J, with 9 bases between. The CDR3 sequence is CASSFVGENTEAFF. CDR3 in DNA: TGCGCCAGCAGCTTTGTGGGAGAGAACACTGAAGCTTTCTTT.

The chain couples TRBV20-1 to TRBJ2-3, with D possibly matching TRBD2 (5 bases). Germline loops: CDR1 DFQATT, CDR2 SNEGSKA (reference sequence). Trimming pared 8 bases from V and 5 bases from J, leaving 20 bases between. The CDR3 is 14 amino acids. The CDR3 DNA is TGCAGTACCGGTGGAGTCCCCGGAGGAGATACGCAGTATTTT. This translates into CSTGGVPGGDTQYF.

Only a few counts were recorded for this clonotype. The CDR3 region has the DNA TGTGCCAGCAGCCTAGGGGGATCGGGAAGGGCCATTCAGTACTTC. This translates into CASSLGGSGRAIQYF. The rearrangement uses TRBV3-1 and TRBJ2-4; D is possibly TRBD1 (6 bases). Germline loops: CDR1 LGHDT, CDR2 YNNKEL (reference sequence). V dropped 4 bases and J dropped 9 bases, with 19 bases sitting between them. The CDR3 covers 15 residues.

The V gene is TRBV5-1, the J gene TRBJ2-6; no reliable D call. The germline gives CDR1 SGHRS, CDR2 YFSETQ. There are 20 residues in the CDR3. V lost 0 bases and J 2 bases, leaving 21 bases between the germline ends. In DNA, the CDR3 is TGCGCCAGCAGCTTGGTTAGGGTCGGCAGTCAGGTAGCTGGGGCCAACGTCCTGACTTTC. Amino acid sequence: CASSLVRVGSQVAGANVLTF. The whole variable domain, remainder taken from reference TRBV5-1 and TRBJ2-6, is KAGVTQTPRYLIKTRGQQVTLSCSPISGHRSVSWYQQTPGQGLQFLFEYFSETQRNKGNFPGRFSGRQFSNSRSEMNVSTLELGDSALYLCASSLVRVGSQVAGANVLTFGAGSRLTVL.